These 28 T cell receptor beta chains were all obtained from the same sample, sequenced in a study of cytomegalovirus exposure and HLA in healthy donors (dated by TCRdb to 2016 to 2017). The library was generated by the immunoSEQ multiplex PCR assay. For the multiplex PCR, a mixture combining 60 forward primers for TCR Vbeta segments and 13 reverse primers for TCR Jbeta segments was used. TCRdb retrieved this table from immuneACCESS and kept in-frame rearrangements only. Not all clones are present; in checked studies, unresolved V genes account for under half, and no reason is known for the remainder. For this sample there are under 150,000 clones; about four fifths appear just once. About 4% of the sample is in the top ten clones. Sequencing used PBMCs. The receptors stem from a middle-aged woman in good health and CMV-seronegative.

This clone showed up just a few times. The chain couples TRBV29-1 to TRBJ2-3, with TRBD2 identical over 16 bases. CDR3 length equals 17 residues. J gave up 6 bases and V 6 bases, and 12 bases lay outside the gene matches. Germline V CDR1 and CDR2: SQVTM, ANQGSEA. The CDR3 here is CSVGTSGRAGVRDTQYF. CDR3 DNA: TGCAGCGTCGGGACTAGCGGGAGGGCCGGTGTACGGGATACGCAGTATTTT.

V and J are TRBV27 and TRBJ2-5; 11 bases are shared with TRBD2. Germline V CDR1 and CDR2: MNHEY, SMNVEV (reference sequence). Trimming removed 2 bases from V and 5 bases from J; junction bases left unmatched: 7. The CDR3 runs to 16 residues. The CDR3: CASSLLAGGPSETQYF. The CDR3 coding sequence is TGTGCCAGCAGTTTACTAGCGGGGGGCCCTTCGGAGACCCAGTACTTC.

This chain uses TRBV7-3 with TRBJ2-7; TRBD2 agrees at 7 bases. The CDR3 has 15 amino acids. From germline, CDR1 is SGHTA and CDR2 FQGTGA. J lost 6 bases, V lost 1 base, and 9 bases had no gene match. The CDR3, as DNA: TGTGCCAGCAGCTTAAAGGGGAGGGAGCCCTCCGAGCAGTACTTC. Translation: CASSLKGREPSEQYF.

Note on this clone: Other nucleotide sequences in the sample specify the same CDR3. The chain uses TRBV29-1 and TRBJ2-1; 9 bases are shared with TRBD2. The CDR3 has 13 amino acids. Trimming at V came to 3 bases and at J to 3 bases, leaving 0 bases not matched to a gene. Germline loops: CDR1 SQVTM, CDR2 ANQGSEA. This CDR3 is CSVERGGYNEQFF. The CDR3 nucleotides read TGCAGCGTTGAGCGGGGGGGCTACAATGAGCAGTTCTTC.

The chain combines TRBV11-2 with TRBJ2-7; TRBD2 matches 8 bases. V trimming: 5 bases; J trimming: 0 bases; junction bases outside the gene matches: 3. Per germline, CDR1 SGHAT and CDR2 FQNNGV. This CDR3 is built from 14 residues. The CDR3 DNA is TGTGCCAGCAGCCGTAGCGGGAACTCCTACGAGCAGTACTTC. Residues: CASSRSGNSYEQYF.

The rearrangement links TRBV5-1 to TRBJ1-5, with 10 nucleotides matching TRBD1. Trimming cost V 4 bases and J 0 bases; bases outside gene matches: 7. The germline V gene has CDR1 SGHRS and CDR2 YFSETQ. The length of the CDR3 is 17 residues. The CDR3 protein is CASSRTGGPYSNQPQHF. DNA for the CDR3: TGCGCCAGCAGCAGGACAGGGGGGCCCTATAGCAATCAGCCCCAGCATTTT.

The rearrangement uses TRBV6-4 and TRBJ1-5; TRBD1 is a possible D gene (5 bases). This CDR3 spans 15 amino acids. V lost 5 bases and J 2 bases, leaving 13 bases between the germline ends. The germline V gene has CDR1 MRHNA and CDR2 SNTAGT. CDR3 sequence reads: CASSPSSRGNQPQHF. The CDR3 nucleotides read TGTGCCAGCAGTCCCTCGAGCAGGGGCAATCAGCCCCAGCATTTT.

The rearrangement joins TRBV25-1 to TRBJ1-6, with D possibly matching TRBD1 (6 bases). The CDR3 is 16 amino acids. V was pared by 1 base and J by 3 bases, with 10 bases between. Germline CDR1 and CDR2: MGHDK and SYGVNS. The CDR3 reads CASSEWDTGYNSPLHF. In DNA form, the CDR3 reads TGTGCCAGCAGTGAATGGGACACCGGCTATAATTCACCCCTCCACTTT.

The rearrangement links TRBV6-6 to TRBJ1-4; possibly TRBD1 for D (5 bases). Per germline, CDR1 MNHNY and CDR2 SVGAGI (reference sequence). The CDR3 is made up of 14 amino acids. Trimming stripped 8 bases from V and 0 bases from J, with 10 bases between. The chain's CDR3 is CASRPDTTNEKLFF. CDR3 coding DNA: TGTGCCAGCCGCCCGGACACAACTAATGAAAAACTGTTTTTT.

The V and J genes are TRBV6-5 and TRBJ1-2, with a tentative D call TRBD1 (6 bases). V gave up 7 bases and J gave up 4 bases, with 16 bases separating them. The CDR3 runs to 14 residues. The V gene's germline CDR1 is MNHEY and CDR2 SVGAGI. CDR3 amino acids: CASKGGPLFYGYTF. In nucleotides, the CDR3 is TGTGCCAGCAAGGGGGGGCCCCTCTTCTATGGCTACACCTTC.

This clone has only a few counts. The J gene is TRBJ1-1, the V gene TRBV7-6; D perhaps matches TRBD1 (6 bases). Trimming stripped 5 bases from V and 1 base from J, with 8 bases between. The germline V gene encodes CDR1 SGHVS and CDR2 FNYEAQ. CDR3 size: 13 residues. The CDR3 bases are TGTGCCAGCAGCATGGGACAGAACACTGAAGCTTTCTTT. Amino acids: CASSMGQNTEAFF. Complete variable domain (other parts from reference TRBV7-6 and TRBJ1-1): GAGVSQSPRYKVTKRGQDVALRCDPISGHVSLYWYRQALGQGPEFLTYFNYEAQQDKSGLPNDRFSAERPEGSISTLTIQRTEQRDSAMYRCASSMGQNTEAFFGQGTRLTVV.

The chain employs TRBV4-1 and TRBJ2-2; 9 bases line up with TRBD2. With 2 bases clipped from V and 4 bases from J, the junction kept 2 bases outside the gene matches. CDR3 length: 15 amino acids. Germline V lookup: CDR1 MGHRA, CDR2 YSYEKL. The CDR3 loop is CASSQPAGGTGELFF. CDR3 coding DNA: TGCGCCAGCAGCCAACCAGCGGGAGGCACCGGGGAGCTGTTTTTT.

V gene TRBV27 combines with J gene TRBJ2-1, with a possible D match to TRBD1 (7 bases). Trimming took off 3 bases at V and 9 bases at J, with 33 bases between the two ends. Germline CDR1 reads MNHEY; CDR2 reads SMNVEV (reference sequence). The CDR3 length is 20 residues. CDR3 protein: CASSLDPWGLARDRGGEQFF. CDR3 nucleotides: TGTGCCAGCAGTTTGGACCCATGGGGGCTAGCGAGGGACAGAGGGGGTGAGCAGTTCTTC.

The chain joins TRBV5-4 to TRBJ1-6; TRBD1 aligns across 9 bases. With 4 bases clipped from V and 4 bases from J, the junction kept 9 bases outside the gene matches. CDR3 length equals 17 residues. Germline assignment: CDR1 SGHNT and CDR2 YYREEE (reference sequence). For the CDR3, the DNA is TGTGCCAGCAGCCCGGGGACAGGGACGGGGTATAATTCACCCCTCCACTTT. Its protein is CASSPGTGTGYNSPLHF.

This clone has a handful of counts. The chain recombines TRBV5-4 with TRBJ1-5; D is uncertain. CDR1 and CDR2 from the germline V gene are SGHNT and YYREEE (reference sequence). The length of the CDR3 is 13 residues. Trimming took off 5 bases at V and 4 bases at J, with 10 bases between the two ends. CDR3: CASSWAVNQPQHF. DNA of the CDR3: TGTGCCAGCAGTTGGGCCGTTAATCAGCCCCAGCATTTT. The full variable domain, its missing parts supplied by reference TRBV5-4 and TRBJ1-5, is ETGVTQSPTHLIKTRGQQVTLRCSSQSGHNTVSWYQQALGQGPQFIFQYYREEENGRGNFPPRFSGLQFPNYSSELNVNALELDDSALYLCASSWAVNQPQHFGDGTRLSIL.

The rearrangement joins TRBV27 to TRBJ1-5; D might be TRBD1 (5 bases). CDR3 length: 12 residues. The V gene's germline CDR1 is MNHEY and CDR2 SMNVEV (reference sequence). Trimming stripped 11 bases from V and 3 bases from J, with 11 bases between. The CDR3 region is CARRQINQPQHF. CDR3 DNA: TGTGCCCGAAGACAGATCAATCAGCCCCAGCATTTT.

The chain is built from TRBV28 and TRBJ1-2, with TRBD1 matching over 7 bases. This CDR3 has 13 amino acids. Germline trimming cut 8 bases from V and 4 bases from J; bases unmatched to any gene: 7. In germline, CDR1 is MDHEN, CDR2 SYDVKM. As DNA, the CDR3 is TGTGCCAGCGACCCGACAGGGAGCTATGGCTACACCTTC. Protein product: CASDPTGSYGYTF.

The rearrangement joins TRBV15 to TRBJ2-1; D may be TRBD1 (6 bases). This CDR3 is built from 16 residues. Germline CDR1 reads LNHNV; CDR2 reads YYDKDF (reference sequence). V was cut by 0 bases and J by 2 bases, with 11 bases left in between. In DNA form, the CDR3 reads TGTGCCACCAGCAGAGATCTGGCAGGGGCCTACAATGAGCAGTTCTTC. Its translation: CATSRDLAGAYNEQFF.

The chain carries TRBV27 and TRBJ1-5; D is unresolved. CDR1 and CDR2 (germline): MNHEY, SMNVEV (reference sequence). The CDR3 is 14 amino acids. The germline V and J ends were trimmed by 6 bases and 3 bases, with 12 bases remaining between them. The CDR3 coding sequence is TGTGCCAGCAGACCCGGGGTGAACAATCAGCCCCAGCATTTT. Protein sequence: CASRPGVNNQPQHF.

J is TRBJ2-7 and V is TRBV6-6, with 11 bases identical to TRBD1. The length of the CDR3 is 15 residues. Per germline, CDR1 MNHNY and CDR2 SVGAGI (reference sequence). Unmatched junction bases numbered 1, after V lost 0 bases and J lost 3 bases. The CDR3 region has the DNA TGTGCCAGCAGTTACTCGGGACAGGGGGACTACGAGCAGTACTTC. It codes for CASSYSGQGDYEQYF.

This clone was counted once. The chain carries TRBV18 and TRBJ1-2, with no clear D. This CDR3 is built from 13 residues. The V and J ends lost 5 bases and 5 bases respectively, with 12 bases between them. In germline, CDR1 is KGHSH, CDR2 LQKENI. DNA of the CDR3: TGTGCCAGCTCAACTGCCCAGGTATATGGCTACACCTTC. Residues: CASSTAQVYGYTF.

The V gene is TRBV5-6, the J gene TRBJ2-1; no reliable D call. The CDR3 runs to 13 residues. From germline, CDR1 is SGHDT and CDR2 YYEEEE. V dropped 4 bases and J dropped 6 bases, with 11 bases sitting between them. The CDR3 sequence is CASSLGPGNEQFF. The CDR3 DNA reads TGTGCCAGCAGCCTTGGGCCTGGCAATGAGCAGTTCTTC.

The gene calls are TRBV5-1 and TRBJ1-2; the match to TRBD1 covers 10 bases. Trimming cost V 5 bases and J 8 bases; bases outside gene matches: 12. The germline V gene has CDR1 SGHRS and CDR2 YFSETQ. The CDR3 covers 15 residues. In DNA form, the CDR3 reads TGCGCCAGCAGTTCGGGACAGGGGACAGTAGGCGGCTACACCTTC. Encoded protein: CASSSGQGTVGGYTF. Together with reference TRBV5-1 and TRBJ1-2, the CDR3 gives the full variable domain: KAGVTQTPRYLIKTRGQQVTLSCSPISGHRSVSWYQQTPGQGLQFLFEYFSETQRNKGNFPGRFSGRQFSNSRSEMNVSTLELGDSALYLCASSSGQGTVGGYTFGSGTRLTVV.

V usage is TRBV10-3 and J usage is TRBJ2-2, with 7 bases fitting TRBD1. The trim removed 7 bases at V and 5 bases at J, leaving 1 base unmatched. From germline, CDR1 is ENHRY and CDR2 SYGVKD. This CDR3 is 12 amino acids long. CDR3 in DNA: TGTGCCATCAACAGGGGTACCGGGGAGCTGTTTTTT. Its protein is CAINRGTGELFF.

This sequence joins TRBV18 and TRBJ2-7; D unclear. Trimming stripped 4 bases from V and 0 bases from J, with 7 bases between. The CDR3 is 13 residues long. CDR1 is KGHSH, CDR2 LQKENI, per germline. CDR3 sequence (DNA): TGTGCCAGCTCACACGGGTCCTCCTACGAGCAGTACTTC. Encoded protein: CASSHGSSYEQYF.

The CDR3 loop reads CASTGSDSRELFF. The CDR3 DNA is TGTGCCAGCACCGGCTCGGACAGCCGGGAGCTGTTTTTT. The chain uses TRBV2 and TRBJ2-2, with a possible D match to TRBD1 (6 bases). In germline, CDR1 is SNHLY, CDR2 FYNNEI. The CDR3 is made up of 13 amino acids. V was pared by 7 bases and J by 9 bases, with 15 bases between.

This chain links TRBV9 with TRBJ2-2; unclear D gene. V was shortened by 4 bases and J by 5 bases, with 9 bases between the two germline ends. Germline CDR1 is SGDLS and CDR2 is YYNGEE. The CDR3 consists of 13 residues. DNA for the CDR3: TGTGCCAGCAGCCCCGCACTGACCGGGGAGCTGTTTTTT. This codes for CASSPALTGELFF.

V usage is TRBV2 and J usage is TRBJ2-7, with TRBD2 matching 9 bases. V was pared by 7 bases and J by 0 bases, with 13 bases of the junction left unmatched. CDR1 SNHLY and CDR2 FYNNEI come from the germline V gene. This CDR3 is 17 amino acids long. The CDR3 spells CASIYSGGVTSSYEQYF. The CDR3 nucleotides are TGTGCCAGCATCTATAGCGGGGGTGTTACAAGCTCCTACGAGCAGTACTTC.